This T cell receptor beta chain was documented in a study of cytomegalovirus exposure and HLA in healthy donors (dated by TCRdb to 2017 to 2019). Background on the whole study: An earlier analysis of more than 550 of the donors reported 250 to 350 Gb of sequence data and 100 million to 120 million unique TCR beta sequences obtained from roughly 180 million T cells. In addition to the first cohort of roughly 700 subjects, a separate validation cohort of approximately 110 different subjects was used. Every discovery cohort repertoire had been produced on one sequencing platform. Genome-wide SNP genotypes for about 65% of the 666 donors were used in a later genetic analysis, which treated that subset as a discovery cohort. Because of strong linkage in the cohort, roughly five DR-DQ haplotypes were treated as single units for association and clustering. An earlier analysis of several hundred of the donors used high-throughput TCR beta sequencing to judge whether each TCR beta V gene segment behaved as functional or pseudogenic. The T cell repertoires of 550 to 850 subjects were profiled by immunosequencing and related to cytomegalovirus serostatus. The later analysis used no new phenotypic data to find candidate immune exposures, relying instead on TCR beta sequences and their occurrence across donors. Among the roughly 400 genotyped donors, around 79% belonged to the genetic ancestry cluster associated with self-reported Caucasian donors. HLA typing included class I and class II loci at four-digit resolution. The study was designed to test whether signatures of past pathogen exposure could be identified by cataloging public T cell receptors. Approximately 330 gigabases of sequencing data and tens of millions of unique TCR sequences made up an early release that covered several hundred HLA-typed donors. A later analysis re-analyzed previously published TCR beta repertoires from 550 to 700 donors and added high-resolution HLA genotyping to study TCR occurrence patterns. The number of typed donors differed by locus: about 629-630 for A, B, C, DRB1 and DQB1; 500 to 550 for DQA1; approximately 600 for DPA1; and about 450 for DPB1. To predict cytomegalovirus infection status, the study combined high-throughput TCR immunosequencing, statistical association of individual TCRs with disease status, and machine learning. On average, 235,054 unique TCR beta nucleotide sequences were sequenced per donor among a few hundred genotyped donors of the cohort, with roughly a sixth of those sequences being non-productive. Alongside the repertoire data, information on donor age, sex, ethnicity and CMV serostatus was compiled. Beyond this particular receptor, the publication reports: Several of the top co-occurrence clusters appeared to be linked to parvovirus B19, influenza, CMV and Epstein-Barr virus, according to a later analysis. In a later analysis, TCR association rates were found to vary across HLA loci, with the most associated TCRs seen for DRB1 alleles and the fewest for HLA-C alleles. Because counts were too low, about 18 rarely observed V segments, including chromosome 9 orphons, were excluded from the earlier analysis of roughly 580 of the donors. Most TCR sequences were observed very rarely across donors, whereas some public TCRs were present in many individuals. In a later genetic analysis, fewer N-insertions in productive TCRs were reported among donors in an Asian-associated ancestry cluster than the roughly 700-donor mean. In both the original and validation cohorts, the classifier was reported to diagnose cytomegalovirus status with high specificity and sensitivity. In this cohort, only TCR beta chains were sequenced, and detectable features were limited by the absence of alpha or paired-chain data. The presence/absence analyses assumed that sequencing depth was roughly uniform across donors, and that assumption may not be true. Correlated functional status among segregating V segments might be attributable to linkage disequilibrium, but an unknown experimental factor could not be ruled out. When HLA alleles, especially DR and DQ, strongly co-occurred, TCR associations were difficult to assign to individual alleles. In a later genetic analysis, a missense DCLRE1C variant was associated with V-gene and J-gene trimming of TCR beta chains, and the association was replicated in an independent cohort. Immune exposure information for the cohort was limited to CMV serostatus. In vitro tests confirmed that a few of the cytomegalovirus-associated TCR beta chains recognize cytomegalovirus antigens. Because HLA typing was unavailable for some donors at each locus, only the typed subset was used in association tests. The authors suggested that the approach could potentially be extended to other disease states and immunological phenotypes. Broadly in line with IMGT annotations, most TCR beta V segments showed up in productive rearrangements about 87% or about 30% of the time in an earlier analysis of some 590 of the donors. Most CMV-associated TCR beta chains appeared to be HLA-restricted in a later analysis, and the HLA associations seemed to be driven largely by CMV exposure. The study gave a list of about 170 TCR beta chains associated with cytomegalovirus. A later analysis associated 15,000 to 20,000 TCR beta sequences with specific HLA alleles at a false discovery rate of 0.05. The sequencing pipeline was judged likely to have produced a cluster of highly shared sequence variants as a technical artifact. A later analysis found that HLA-associated TCR beta chains were more clonally expanded and had lower generation probabilities than equally common non-associated chains. A further reported finding was that TCR beta sequences accurately predicted the HLA-A and HLA-B alleles for most subjects in the first cohort.

In total, roughly 710 healthy bone marrow donors made up the cohort. Cohort members were all nominally healthy when sampled, although unrecorded immune exposures were likely present. The donor tested CMV seronegative and was one of the 352 seronegative cohort members. A peripheral blood sample was collected from each donor, and TCR beta sequencing was performed on peripheral blood mononuclear cells. The Qiagen DNeasy Blood Extraction Kit was used to extract genomic DNA from the blood cell samples. Libraries were constructed by the immunoSEQ multiplex PCR assay. A mixture of 60 forward primers for TCR Vbeta segments and 13 reverse primers for TCR Jbeta segments was used in the multiplex PCR. A multiplex PCR assay on genomic DNA amplified the CDR3 region of rearranged TCR beta genes. The Illumina HiSeq System was used to sequence the amplified TCR beta libraries as 87-base-pair reads. The paper's processing steps were these. A later analysis counted about 82 million unique TCR beta chains across the 550 to 750 repertoires, and around 12 million of these chains were shared by at least two donors. To remove PCR and sequencing errors, raw reads were error-corrected and collapsed into unique sequences using a nearest-neighbor algorithm that merged closely related sequences. Alignment of CDR3 sequences to IMGT reference sequences was used to assign V, D and J gene segments. For a sequence to be retained, at least a six-nucleotide match to both a V gene segment and a J gene segment was required. Rearrangements were called productive when the CDR3 lacked stop codons and stayed in frame with V and J; all others were non-productive. Following IMGT convention, CDR3 was defined as the stretch from the second conserved V-encoded cysteine to the conserved J-encoded phenylalanine. In an earlier analysis of around 570 of the donors, sequences lacking an unambiguous match to a single V gene segment were excluded. In an earlier analysis of some 590 of the donors, a V segment was called functional when productive rearrangements were above 56.7%, and segregating when the standard deviation between donors exceeded 5%. A statistical classification framework was developed to diagnose cytomegalovirus status using the catalog of TCR beta chain sequences. In a later analysis, V and J genes were assigned by comparing TCR nucleotide sequences against IMGT/GENE-DB human TR gene sequences. Using the TCRdist pipeline, a later analysis assigned CDR3 sequences along with most-parsimonious VDJ recombination scenarios. In a later analysis, every TCR beta chain was defined by the combination of its CDR3 amino acid sequence and its V-gene family, and reads without a unique V-gene family were dropped. As a way to deal with suspected cross-contamination and a sequencing artifact, a later analysis dropped over 550 nucleotide sequences that were highly shared and had low generation probability. For each public chain, a later analysis derived a clonal expansion index from normalized ranks of inferred template counts within each repertoire. Generation probabilities in a later analysis came from a VDJ recombination model fitted to out-of-frame rearrangements, and those results were checked against IGoR. In a later analysis, TCR-TCR, TCR-HLA and TCR-CMV co-occurrence was scored with hypergeometric tests, and a repertoire-size bias correction was applied to TCR pairs. In a later analysis, false discovery rates were estimated by permuting HLA or CMV assignments 20 times. A later analysis grouped co-occurring TCRs with DBSCAN, adding TCRdist sequence similarity when clustering within HLA-allele-positive subsets. Repertoires with fewer than 30,000 or more than 120,000 public chains were left out of co-occurrence clustering, as were five repertoires with anomalous nucleotide sharing. Not all clones reach the TCRdb copy of this immuneACCESS table, which keeps in-frame sequences only. Checked studies attribute under half of the gap to unresolved V genes and leave the rest unexplained. Clone size and V and J calls were adopted from that table, with D and trimming inferred from the DNA. The sample has 83,000 or so clones on record, over 60% of them singletons. The ten biggest clones cover nearly 6% of the sample.

Turning to this clone: What antigen it recognizes has not been identified. No much larger clonotype is one base removed from it; base qualities were not supplied.

Sequencing was performed on PBMCs. The receptor was isolated from a female donor in good health and CMV-seronegative.

The base sequence is TGTGCCAGCAGTTTTCTCAGAGCGGACGGGCGGTACTTC. Its coded protein is CASSFLRADGRYF. The chain links TRBV27 with TRBJ2-7; TRBD2 is a weak D gene call, 5 bases matching. CDR1 and CDR2, looked up from the germline V gene (reference sequence), are MNHEY and SMNVEV. The CDR3 runs 13 residues from the cysteine to the phenylalanine. Only the CDR3 portion is preserved as DNA: 39 bases, with reading frame beginning at the first base. V sheds 3 bases and J sheds 12 bases, leaving 18 bases between their ends.